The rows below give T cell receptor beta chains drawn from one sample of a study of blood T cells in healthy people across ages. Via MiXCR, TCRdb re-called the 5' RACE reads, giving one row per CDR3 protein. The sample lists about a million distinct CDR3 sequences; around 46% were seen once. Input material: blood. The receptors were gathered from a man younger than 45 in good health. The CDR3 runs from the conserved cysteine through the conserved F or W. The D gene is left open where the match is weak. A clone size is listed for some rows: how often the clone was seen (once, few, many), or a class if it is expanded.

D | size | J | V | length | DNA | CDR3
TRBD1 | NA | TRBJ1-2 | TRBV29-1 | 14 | TGCAGCGTTCGGGAGACAGGGGCGCCCCATGGCTACACCTTC | CSVRETGAPHGYTF
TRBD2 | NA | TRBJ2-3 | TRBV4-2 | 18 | TGTGCCAGCAGCCAAGATCTGTCCCTAGCGGGGATCACAGATACGCAGTATTTT | CASSQDLSLAGITDTQYF
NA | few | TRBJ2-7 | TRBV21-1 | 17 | TGTGCCAGCAGCAATAAGACTCCGGGACAGGGCTCCTACGAGCAGTACTTC | CASSNKTPGQGSYEQYF
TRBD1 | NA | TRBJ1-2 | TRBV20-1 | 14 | TGCAGTGCTCCCCGGGACAGAGAAAACTATGGCTACACCTTC | CSAPRDRENYGYTF
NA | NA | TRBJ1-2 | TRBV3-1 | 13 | TGTGCCAGCAGCCCCGAGACAGCGAATGGCTACACCTTC | CASSPETANGYTF
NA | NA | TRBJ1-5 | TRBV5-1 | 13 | TGCGCCAGCAGCAGGGTGAGCAATCAGCCCCAGCATTTT | CASSRVSNQPQHF
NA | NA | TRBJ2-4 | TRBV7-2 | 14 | TGTGCCAGCAGCCCGAGTAGTAGCCCTCTGGAGCAGTACTTC | CASSPSSSPLEQYF
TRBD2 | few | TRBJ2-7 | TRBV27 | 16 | TGTGCCAGCAGTTTACCTCCGGGACTAGGGTCCTACGAGCAGTACTTC | CASSLPPGLGSYEQYF
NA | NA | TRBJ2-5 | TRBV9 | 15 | TGTGCCAGCAGCCGAAAACACAACCCCGGGGAGACCCAGTACTTC | CASSRKHNPGETQYF
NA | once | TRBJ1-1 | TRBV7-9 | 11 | TGTGCCATCAATCTTGGGCAGGGAGCTTTCTTT | CAINLGQGAFF
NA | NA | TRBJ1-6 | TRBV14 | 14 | TGTGCCAGCAGCCAAGAGGGGTCTAATTCACCCCTCCACTTT | CASSQEGSNSPLHF
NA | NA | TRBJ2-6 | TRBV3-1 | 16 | TGTGCCAGCAGCCCCGTGGCCGTATCTGGGGCCAACGTCCTGACTTTC | CASSPVAVSGANVLTF
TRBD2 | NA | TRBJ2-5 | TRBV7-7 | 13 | TGTGCTAGCAGCGCTCTAGCGGGAGAGACCCAGTACTTC | CASSALAGETQYF
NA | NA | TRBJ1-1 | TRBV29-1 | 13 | TGCAGCGTTAAGGCGGGGGGGAACACTGAAGCTTTCTTT | CSVKAGGNTEAFF
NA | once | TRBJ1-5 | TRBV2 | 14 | TGTGCCAGCAGTGAGATAATGGACAATCAGCCCCAGCATTTT | CASSEIMDNQPQHF